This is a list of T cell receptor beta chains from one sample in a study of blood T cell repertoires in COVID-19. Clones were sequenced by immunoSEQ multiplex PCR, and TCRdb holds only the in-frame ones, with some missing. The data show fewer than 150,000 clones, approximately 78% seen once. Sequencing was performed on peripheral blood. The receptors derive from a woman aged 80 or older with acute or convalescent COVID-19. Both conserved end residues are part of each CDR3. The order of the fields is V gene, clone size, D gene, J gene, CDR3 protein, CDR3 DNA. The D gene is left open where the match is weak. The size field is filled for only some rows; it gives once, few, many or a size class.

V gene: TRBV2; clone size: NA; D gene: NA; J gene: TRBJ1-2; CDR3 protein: CASSEVAGSLNYGYTF; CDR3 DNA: TGTGCCAGCAGTGAAGTGGCAGGGTCCCTTAACTATGGCTACACCTTC
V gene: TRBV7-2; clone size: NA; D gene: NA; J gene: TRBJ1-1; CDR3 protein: CASSPLQGVNTEAFF; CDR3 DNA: TGTGCCAGCAGCCCCTTGCAGGGCGTGAACACTGAAGCTTTCTTT
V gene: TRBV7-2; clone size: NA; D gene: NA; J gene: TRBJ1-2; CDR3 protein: CASSLSRAYGYTF; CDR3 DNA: TGTGCCAGCAGCTTATCGAGGGCCTATGGCTACACCTTC
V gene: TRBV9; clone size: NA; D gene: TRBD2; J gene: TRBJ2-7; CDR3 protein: CASSVASGRRSEQYF; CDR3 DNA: TGTGCCAGCAGCGTAGCTAGCGGGAGGCGGTCCGAGCAGTACTTC
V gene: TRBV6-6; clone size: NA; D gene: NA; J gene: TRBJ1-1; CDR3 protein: CASTKQVNTEAFF; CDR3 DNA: TGTGCCAGCACAAAACAGGTGAACACTGAAGCTTTCTTT
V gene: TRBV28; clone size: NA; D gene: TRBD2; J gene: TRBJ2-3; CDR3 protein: CASRLAGVVNTQYF; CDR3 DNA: TGTGCCAGCAGGCTAGCGGGAGTCGTGAATACGCAGTATTTT
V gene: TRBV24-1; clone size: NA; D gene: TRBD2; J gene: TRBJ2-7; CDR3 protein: CATSDFGTTQYF; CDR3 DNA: TGTGCCACCAGTGATTTTGGGACTACACAGTACTTC
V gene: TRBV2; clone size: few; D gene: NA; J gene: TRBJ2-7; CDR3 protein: CASSEVGGEQYF; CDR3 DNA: TGTGCCAGCAGTGAAGTCGGGGGCGAGCAGTACTTC
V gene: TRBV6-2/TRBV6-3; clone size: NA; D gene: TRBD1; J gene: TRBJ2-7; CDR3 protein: CASSWDRVVYEQYF; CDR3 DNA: TGTGCCAGCAGCTGGGACAGGGTGGTCTACGAGCAGTACTTC
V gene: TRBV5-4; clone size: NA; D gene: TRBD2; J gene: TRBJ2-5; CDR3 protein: CASSSGGTSGSETQYF; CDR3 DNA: TGTGCCAGCAGCTCGGGAGGGACTAGCGGGAGTGAGACCCAGTACTTC
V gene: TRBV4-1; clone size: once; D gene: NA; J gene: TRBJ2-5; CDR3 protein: CASSPYRSGEETQYF; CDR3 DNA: TGCGCCAGCAGCCCCTACCGATCGGGGGAAGAGACCCAGTACTTC
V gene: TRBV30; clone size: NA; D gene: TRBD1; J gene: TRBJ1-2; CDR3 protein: CAWSPAGQGLSYTF; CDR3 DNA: TGTGCCTGGAGCCCCGCCGGACAGGGTTTGAGCTACACCTTC
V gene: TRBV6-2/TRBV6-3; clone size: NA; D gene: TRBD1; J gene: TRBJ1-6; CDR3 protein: CASSSTGQSYSPLHF; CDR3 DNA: TGTGCCAGCAGTTCGACGGGACAGTCATATTCACCCCTCCACTTT
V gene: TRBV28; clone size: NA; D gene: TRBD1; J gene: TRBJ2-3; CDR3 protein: CASSLRQGRFFADTQYF; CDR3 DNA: TGTGCCAGCAGCCTTCGACAGGGGAGGTTCTTTGCGGATACGCAGTATTTT
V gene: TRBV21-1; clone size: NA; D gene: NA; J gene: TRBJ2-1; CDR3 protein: CASSLTPETSGDEQFF; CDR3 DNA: TGTGCCAGCAGCCTAACACCGGAGACTAGCGGCGATGAGCAGTTCTTC
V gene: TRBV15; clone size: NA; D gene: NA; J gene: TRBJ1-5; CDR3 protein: CATSRDLWVSGLWQPQHF; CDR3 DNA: TGTGCCACCAGCAGAGATCTTTGGGTTTCAGGGCTTTGGCAGCCCCAGCATTTT
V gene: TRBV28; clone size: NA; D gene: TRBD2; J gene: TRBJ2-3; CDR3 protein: CASAASGMYTDTQYF; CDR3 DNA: TGTGCCAGCGCGGCTAGCGGGATGTATACAGATACGCAGTATTTT
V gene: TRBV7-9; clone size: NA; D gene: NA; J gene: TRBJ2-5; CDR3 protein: CASSFLARDLKYF; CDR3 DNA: TGTGCCAGCAGCTTCCTAGCCAGAGACTTAAAGTACTTC
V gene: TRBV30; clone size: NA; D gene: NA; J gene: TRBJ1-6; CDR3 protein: CAWSVPGGGKGSPLHF; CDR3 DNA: TGTGCCTGGAGTGTGCCCGGGGGGGGAAAAGGTTCACCCCTCCACTTT
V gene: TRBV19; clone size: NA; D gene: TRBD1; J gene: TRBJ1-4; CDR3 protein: CASSPRTGDEKLFF; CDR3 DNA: TGTGCCAGTAGTCCTCGGACAGGGGACGAAAAACTGTTTTTT
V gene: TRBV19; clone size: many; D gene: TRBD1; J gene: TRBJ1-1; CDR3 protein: CASRNRGSVNEAFF; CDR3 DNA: TGTGCCAGTAGGAACAGGGGAAGCGTTAATGAAGCTTTCTTT
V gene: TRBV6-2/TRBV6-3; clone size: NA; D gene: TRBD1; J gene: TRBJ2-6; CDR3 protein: CASSSDRVVTNVLTF; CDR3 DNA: TGTGCCAGCAGCTCGGACAGGGTGGTTACCAACGTCCTGACTTTC
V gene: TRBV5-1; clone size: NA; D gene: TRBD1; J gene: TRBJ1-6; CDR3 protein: CASSLRTGGDSPLHF; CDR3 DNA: TGCGCCAGCAGCCTAAGGACAGGGGGTGATTCACCCCTCCACTTT
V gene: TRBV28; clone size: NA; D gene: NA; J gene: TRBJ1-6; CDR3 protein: CASRGAGRNSPLHF; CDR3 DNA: TGTGCCAGCCGCGGGGCAGGGAGGAATTCACCCCTCCACTTT
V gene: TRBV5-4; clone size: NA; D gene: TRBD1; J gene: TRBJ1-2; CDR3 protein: CASSTGTGAYGYTF; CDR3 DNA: TGTGCCAGCAGTACCGGGACAGGCGCCTATGGCTACACCTTC
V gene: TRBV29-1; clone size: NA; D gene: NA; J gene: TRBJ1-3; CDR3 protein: CSVGSRAGNTIYF; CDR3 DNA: TGCAGCGTTGGGTCGCGAGCTGGAAACACCATATATTTT